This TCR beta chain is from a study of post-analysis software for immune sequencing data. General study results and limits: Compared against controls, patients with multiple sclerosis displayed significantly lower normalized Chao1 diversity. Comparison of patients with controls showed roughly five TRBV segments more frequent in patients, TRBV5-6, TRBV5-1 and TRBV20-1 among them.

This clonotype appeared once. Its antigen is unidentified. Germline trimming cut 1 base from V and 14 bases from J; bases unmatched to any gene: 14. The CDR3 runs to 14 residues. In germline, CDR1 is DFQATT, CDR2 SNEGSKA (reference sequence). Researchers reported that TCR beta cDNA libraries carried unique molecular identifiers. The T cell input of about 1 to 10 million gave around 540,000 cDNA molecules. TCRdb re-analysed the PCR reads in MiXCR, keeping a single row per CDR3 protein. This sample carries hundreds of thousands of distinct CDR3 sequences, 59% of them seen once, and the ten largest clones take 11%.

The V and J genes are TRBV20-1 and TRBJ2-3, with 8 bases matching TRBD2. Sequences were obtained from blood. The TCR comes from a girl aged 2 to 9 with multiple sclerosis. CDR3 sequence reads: CSARAVGLAFLGYF. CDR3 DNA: TGCAGTGCTAGAGCCGTCGGACTAGCCTTCTTAGGGTATTTT.